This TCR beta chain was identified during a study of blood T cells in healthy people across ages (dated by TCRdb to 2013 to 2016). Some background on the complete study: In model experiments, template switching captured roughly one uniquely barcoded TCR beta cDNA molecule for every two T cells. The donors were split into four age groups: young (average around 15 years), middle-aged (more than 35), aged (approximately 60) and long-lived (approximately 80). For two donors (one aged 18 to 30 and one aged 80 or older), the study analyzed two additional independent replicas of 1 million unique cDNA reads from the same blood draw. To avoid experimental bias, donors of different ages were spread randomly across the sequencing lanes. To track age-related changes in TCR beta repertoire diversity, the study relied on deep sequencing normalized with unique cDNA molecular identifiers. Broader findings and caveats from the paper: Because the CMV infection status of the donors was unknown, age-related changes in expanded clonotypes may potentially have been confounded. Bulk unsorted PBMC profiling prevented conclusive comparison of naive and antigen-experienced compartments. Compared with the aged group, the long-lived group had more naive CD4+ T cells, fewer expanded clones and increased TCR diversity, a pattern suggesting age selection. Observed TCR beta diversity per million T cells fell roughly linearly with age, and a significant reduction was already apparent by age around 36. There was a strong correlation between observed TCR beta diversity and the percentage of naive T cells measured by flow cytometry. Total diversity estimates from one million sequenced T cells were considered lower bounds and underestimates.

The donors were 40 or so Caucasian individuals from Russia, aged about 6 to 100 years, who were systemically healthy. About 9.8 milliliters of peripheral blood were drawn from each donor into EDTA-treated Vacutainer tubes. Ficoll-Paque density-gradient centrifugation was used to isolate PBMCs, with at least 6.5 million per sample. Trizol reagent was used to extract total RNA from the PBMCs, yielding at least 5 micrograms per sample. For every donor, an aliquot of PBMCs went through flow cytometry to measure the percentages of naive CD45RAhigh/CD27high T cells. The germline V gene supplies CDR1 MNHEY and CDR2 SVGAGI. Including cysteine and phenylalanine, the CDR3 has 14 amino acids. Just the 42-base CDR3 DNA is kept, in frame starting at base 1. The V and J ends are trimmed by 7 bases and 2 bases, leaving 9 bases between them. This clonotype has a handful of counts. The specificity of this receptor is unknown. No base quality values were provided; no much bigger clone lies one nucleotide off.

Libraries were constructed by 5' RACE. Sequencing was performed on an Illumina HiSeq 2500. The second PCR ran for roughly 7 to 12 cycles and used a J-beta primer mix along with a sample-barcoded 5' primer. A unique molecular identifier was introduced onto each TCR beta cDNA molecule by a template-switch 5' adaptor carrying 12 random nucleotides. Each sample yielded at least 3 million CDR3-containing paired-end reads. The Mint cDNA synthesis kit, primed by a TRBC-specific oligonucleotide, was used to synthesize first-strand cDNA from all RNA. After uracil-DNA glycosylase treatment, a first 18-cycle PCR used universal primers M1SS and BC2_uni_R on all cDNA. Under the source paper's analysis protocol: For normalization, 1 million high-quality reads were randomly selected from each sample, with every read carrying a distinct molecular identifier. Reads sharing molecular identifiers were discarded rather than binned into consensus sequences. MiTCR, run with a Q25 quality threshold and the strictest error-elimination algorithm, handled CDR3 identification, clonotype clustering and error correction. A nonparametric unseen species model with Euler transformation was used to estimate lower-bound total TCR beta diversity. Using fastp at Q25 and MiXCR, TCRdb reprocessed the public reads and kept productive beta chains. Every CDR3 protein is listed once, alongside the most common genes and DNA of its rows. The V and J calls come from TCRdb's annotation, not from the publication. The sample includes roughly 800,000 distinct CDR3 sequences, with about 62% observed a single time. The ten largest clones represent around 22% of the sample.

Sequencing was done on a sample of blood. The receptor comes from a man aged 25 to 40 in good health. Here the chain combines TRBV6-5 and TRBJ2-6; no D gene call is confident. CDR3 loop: CASTNAAGANVLTF. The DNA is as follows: TGTGCCAGCACTAACGCGGCTGGGGCCAACGTCCTGACTTTC.